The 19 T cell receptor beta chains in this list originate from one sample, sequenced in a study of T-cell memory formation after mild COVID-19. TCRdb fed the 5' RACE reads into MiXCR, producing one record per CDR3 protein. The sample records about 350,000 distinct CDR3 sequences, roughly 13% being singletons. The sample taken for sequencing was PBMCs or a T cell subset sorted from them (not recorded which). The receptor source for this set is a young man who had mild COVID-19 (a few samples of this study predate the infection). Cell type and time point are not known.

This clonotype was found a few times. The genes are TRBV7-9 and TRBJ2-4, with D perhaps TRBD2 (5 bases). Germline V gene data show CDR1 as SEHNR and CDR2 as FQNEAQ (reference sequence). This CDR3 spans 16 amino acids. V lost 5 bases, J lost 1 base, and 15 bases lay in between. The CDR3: CASSPTRAVAKNIQYF. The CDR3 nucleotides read TGTGCCAGCAGCCCGACCAGAGCGGTGGCCAAAAACATTCAGTACTTC.

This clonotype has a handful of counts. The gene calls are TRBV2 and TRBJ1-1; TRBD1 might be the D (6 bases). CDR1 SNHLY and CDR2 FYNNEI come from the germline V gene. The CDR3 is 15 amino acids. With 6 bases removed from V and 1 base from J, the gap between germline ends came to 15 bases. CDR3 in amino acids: CASRRRQATNTEAFF. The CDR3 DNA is TGTGCCAGCAGGAGGAGACAGGCCACGAACACTGAAGCTTTCTTT.

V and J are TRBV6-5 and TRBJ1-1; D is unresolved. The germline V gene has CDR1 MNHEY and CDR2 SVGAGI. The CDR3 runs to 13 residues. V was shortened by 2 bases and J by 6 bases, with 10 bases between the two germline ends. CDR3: CASSYGRNSEAFF. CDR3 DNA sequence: TGTGCCAGCAGTTACGGACGGAATTCTGAAGCTTTCTTT.

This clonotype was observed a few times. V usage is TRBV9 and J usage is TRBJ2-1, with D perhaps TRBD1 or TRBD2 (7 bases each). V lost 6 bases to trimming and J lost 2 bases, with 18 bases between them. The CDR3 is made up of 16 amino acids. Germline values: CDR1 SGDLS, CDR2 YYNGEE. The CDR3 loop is CASNPGGQGAYNEQFF. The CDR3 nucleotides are TGTGCCAGCAACCCCGGGGGGCAGGGGGCCTACAATGAGCAGTTCTTC.

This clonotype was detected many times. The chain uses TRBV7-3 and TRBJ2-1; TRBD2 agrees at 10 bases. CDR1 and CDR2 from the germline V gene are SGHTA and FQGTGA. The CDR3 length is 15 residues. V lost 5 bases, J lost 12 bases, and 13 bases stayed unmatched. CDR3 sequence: CASSTIAGGGGGQFF. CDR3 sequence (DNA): TGTGCCAGCAGCACCATAGCGGGGGGCGGAGGTGGGCAGTTCTTC.

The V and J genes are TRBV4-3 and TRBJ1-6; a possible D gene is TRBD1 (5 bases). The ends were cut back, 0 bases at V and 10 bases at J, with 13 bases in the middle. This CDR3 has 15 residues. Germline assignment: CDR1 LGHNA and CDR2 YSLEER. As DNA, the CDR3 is TGCGCCAGCAGCCAAGATCGGGGGGATCGGTCACCCCTCCACTTT. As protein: CASSQDRGDRSPLHF.

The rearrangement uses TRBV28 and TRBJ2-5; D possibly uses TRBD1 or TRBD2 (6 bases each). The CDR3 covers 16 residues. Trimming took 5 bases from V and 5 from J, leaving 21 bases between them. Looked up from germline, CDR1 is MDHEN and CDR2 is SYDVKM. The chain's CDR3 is CASSRQGRGRRETQYF. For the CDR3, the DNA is TGTGCCAGCAGTCGCCAAGGCCGGGGGCGCAGGGAGACCCAGTACTTC.

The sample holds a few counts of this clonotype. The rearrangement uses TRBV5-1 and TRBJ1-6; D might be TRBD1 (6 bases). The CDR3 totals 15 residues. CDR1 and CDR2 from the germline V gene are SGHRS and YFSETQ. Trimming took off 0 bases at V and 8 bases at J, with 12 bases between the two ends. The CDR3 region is CASSLEDSSYSPLHF. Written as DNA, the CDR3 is TGCGCCAGCAGCTTGGAGGACAGTTCCTATTCACCCCTCCACTTT.

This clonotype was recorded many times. The CDR3 loop is CASSRGGFAGANVLTF. DNA for the CDR3: TGCGCCAGCAGCCGGGGGGGGTTCGCTGGGGCCAACGTCCTGACTTTC. V gene TRBV4-1 combines with J gene TRBJ2-6, with 7 bases fitting TRBD2. V shed 4 bases and J 2 bases; nucleotides not matched to a gene: 5. The CDR3 runs 16 residues. Germline-derived CDR1 and CDR2 are MGHRA and YSYEKL.

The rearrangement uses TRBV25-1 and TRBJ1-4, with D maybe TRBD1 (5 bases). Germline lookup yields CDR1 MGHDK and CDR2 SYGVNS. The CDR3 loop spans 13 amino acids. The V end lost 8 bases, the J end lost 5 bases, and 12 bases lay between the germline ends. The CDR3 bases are TGTGCCAGCGGCGGGGGGTGGAATGAAAAACTGTTTTTT. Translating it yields CASGGGWNEKLFF. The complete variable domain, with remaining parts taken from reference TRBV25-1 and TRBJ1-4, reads EADIYQTPRYLVIGTGKKITLECSQTMGHDKMYWYQQDPGMELHLIHYSYGVNSTEKGDLSSESTVSRIRTEHFPLTLESARPSHTSQYLCASGGGWNEKLFFGSGTQLSVL.

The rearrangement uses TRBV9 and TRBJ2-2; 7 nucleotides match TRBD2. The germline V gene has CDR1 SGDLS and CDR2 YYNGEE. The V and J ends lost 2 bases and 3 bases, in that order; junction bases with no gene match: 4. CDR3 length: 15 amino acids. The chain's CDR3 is CASSVTSAYTGELFF. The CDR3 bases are TGTGCCAGCAGCGTCACTAGCGCGTACACCGGGGAGCTGTTTTTT.

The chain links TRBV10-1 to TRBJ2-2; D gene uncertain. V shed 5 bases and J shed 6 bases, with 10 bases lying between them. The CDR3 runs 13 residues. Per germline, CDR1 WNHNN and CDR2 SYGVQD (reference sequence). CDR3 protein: CASSYQVAGELFF. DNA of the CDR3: TGCGCCAGCAGTTACCAAGTGGCCGGGGAGCTGTTTTTT.

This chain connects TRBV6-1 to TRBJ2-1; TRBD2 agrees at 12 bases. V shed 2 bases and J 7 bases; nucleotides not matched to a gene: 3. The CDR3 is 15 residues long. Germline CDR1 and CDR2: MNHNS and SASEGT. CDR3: CASSEKTSGGNEQFF. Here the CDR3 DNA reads TGTGCCAGCAGTGAAAAGACTAGCGGGGGAAATGAGCAGTTCTTC.

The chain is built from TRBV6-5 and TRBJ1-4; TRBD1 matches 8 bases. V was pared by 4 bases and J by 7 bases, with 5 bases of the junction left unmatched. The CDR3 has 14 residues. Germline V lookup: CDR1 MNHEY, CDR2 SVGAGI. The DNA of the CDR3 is TGTGCCAGCAGTTTTTCCGGGACAGGTGAAAAACTGTTTTTT. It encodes CASSFSGTGEKLFF.

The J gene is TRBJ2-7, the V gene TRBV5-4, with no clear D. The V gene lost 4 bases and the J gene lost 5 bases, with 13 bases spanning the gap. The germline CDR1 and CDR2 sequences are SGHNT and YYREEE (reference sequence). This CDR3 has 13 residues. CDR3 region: CASSLERRDEQYF. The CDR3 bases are TGTGCCAGCAGCCTTGAGAGACGGGACGAGCAGTACTTC.

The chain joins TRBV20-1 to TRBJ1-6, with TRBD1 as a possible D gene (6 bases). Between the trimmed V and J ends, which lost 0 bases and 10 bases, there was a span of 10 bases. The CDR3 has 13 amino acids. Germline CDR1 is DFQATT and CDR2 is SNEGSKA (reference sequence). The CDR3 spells CSARDAGQSPLHF. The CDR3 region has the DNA TGCAGTGCTAGAGACGCCGGACAGTCACCCCTCCACTTT.

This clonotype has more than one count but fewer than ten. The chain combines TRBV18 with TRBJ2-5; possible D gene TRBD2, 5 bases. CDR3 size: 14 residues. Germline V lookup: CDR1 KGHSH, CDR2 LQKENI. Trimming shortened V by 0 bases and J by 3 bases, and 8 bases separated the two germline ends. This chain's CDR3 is CASSPPVREETQYF. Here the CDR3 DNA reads TGTGCCAGCTCACCACCTGTGCGGGAAGAGACCCAGTACTTC.

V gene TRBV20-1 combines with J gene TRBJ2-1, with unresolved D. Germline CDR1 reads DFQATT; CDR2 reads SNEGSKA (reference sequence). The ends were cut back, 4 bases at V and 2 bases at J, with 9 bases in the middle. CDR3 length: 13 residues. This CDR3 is CSANGHPYNEQFF. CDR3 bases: TGCAGTGCTAACGGGCACCCCTACAATGAGCAGTTCTTC.

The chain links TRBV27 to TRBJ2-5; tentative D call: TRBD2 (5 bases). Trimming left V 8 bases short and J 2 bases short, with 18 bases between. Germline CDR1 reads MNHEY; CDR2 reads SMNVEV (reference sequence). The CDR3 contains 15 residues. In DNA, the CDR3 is TGTGCCAGCTGGCCCCGAGACTATCCTCAAGAGACCCAGTACTTC. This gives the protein CASWPRDYPQETQYF.